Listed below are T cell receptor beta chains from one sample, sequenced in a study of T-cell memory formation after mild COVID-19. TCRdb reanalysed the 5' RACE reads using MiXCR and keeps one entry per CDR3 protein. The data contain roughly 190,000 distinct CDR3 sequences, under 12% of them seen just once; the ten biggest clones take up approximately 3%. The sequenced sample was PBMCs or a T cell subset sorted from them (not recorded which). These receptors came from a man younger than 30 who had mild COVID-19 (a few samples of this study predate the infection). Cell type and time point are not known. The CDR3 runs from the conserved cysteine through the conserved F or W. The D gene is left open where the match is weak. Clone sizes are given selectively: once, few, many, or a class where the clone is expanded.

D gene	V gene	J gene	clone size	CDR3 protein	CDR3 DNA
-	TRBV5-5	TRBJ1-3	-	CASSPGGQAPGNTIYF	TGTGCCAGCAGCCCGGGGGGGCAGGCGCCCGGAAACACCATATATTTT
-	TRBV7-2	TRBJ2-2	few	CASSLAWSRVNTGELFF	TGTGCCAGCAGCTTAGCTTGGTCCAGGGTGAACACCGGGGAGCTGTTTTTT
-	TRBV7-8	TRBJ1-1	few	CASSEGARNTEAFF	TGTGCCAGCAGCGAGGGCGCCCGGAACACTGAAGCTTTCTTT
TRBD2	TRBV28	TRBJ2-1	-	CASVTSGGGTNEQFF	TGTGCCAGCGTAACTAGCGGGGGAGGGACCAATGAGCAGTTCTTC
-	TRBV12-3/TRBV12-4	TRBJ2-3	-	CASSFSQGTDTQYF	TGTGCCAGCAGTTTCAGTCAGGGCACAGATACGCAGTATTTT
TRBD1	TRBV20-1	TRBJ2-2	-	CSAPRQGTTGELFF	TGCAGTGCTCCCCGACAGGGAACTACCGGGGAGCTGTTTTTT
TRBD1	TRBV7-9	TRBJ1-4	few	CASSPRQGQEKLFF	TGTGCCAGCAGCCCACGACAGGGTCAGGAAAAACTGTTTTTT
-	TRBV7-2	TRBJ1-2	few	CASSLTRVNYGYTF	TGTGCCAGCAGCCTGACCAGGGTTAACTATGGCTACACCTTC
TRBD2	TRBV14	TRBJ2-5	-	CASSSRLADQYF	TGTGCCAGCAGCTCTCGTCTAGCGGACCAGTACTTC
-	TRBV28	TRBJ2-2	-	CASWSPGLYTGELFF	TGTGCCAGCTGGTCCCCGGGGCTGTACACCGGGGAGCTGTTTTTT
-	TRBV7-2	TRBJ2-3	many	CASSFQGGFRTDTQYF	TGTGCCAGCAGCTTCCAGGGGGGGTTCAGGACAGATACGCAGTATTTT
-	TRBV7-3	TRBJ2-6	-	CASSLTSGANVLTF	TGTGCCAGCAGCTTAACAAGCGGGGCCAACGTCCTGACTTTC
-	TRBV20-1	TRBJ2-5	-	CSAPQGVGQETQYF	TGCAGTGCACCCCAGGGAGTAGGGCAAGAGACCCAGTACTTC
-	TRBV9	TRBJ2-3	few	CASSVVAFTDTQYF	TGTGCCAGCAGCGTAGTAGCGTTCACAGATACGCAGTATTTT
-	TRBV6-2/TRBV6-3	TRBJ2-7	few	CASSYSTLVDKQHEQYF	TGTGCCAGCAGTTACTCCACCCTTGTAGACAAGCAACACGAGCAGTACTTC
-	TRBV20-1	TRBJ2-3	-	CSAIRGVTDTQYF	TGCAGTGCTATCCGCGGAGTAACAGATACGCAGTATTTT
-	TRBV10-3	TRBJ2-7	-	CAISESRVSYEQYF	TGTGCCATCAGTGAGTCCAGAGTTTCCTACGAGCAGTACTTC
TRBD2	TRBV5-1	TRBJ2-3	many	CASSLQGAGPVDTQYF	TGCGCCAGCAGCCTCCAGGGAGCGGGGCCGGTGGATACGCAGTATTTT
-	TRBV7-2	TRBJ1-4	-	CASSLGPNEKLFF	TGTGCCAGCAGCTTGGGACCAAATGAAAAACTGTTTTTT
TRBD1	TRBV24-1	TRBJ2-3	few	CATSDPPGTGGTDTQYF	TGTGCCACCAGTGACCCACCCGGGACAGGGGGAACAGATACGCAGTATTTT
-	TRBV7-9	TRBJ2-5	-	CASSSPGRETQYF	TGTGCCAGCAGCTCCCCAGGGCGGGAGACCCAGTACTTC
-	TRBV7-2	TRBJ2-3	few	CASSPDWTESYTQYF	TGTGCCAGCAGCCCCGACTGGACAGAATCGTATACGCAGTATTTT
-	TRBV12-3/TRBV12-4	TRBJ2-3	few	CASSWAYRDGDTQYF	TGTGCCAGCAGTTGGGCATACAGGGATGGAGATACGCAGTATTTT
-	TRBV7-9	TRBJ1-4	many	CASSLQGTNEKLFF	TGTGCCAGCAGCTTACAGGGGACTAATGAAAAACTGTTTTTT
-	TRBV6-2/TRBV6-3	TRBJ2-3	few	CASSYSDSHTDTQYF	TGTGCCAGCAGTTACTCAGACAGTCACACAGATACGCAGTATTTT
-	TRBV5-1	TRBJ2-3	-	CASSPSAGVADTQYF	TGCGCCAGCAGCCCTTCGGCGGGTGTCGCAGATACGCAGTATTTT